This is a list of T cell receptor beta chains from one sample in a study of cytomegalovirus exposure and HLA in healthy donors. Generated by immunoSEQ multiplex PCR, the TCRdb table keeps only in-frame clones and is missing some. The profile shows roughly 200,000 clones, around 82% of them singletons. Sequencing was performed on PBMCs. These receptor sequences come from a woman in her 30s in good health and CMV-seropositive. The CDR3 runs from the conserved cysteine through the conserved F or W. A D gene is named only where the DNA matches it firmly. Rows give clone size only sometimes, using once, few, many, or a class for an expanded clone.

CDR3 length	D gene	clone size	V gene	J gene	CDR3 DNA	CDR3 protein
13	TRBD2	once	TRBV29-1	TRBJ2-1	TGCAGCGCCGGGGGGGACGTTAGGAATGAGCAGTTCTTC	CSAGGDVRNEQFF
17	-	-	TRBV5-5	TRBJ1-2	TGTGCCAGCAGCTTGGACGGGTCTGGGGGCTCTCACTATGGCTACACCTTC	CASSLDGSGGSHYGYTF
15	TRBD1	-	TRBV7-2	TRBJ1-2	TGTGCCAGCAGCGCGAGGACAGGGTCCGTCGGTGGCTACACCTTC	CASSARTGSVGGYTF
14	-	few	TRBV6-4	TRBJ2-1	TGTGCCAGCAGTGAAAGGGTAGGAGGGTCTGAGCAGTTCTTC	CASSERVGGSEQFF
15	-	-	TRBV28	TRBJ2-3	TGTGCCAGCAGTTTAATGGACTCGCGCACAGATACGCAGTATTTT	CASSLMDSRTDTQYF
15	TRBD1	-	TRBV5-8	TRBJ2-5	TGTGCCAGCAGCTACAGGACAGGGTGGATAGAGACCCAGTACTTC	CASSYRTGWIETQYF
14	-	-	TRBV19	TRBJ1-5	TGTGCCACCAAACAGGAATTGGGCTATCAGCCCCAGCATTTT	CATKQELGYQPQHF
14	TRBD1	-	TRBV11-2	TRBJ1-5	TGTGCCAGCAGCTTAAATACAGGGGGCCAGCCCCAGCATTTT	CASSLNTGGQPQHF
18	-	-	TRBV18	TRBJ2-5	TGTGCCAGCGCCAGGGTCCCCGGGACAATCCCCGGGCAAGAGACCCAGTACTTC	CASARVPGTIPGQETQYF
15	-	few	TRBV19	TRBJ2-7	TGTGCCAGTAGTATGCGAGGGCAGGGGACCTACGAGCAGTACTTC	CASSMRGQGTYEQYF
12	-	once	TRBV2	TRBJ2-5	TGTGCCAGCCAGGGTTCCGGAGAGACCCAGTACTTC	CASQGSGETQYF
15	-	-	TRBV27	TRBJ1-5	TGTGCCAGCAGTTCCCTCATGGGAGGGGGACAGCCCCAGCATTTT	CASSSLMGGGQPQHF
15	TRBD1	few	TRBV30	TRBJ1-4	TGTGCCTGGAGGCCAAGGGGGCGTACTAATGAAAAACTGTTTTTT	CAWRPRGRTNEKLFF
15	-	-	TRBV19	TRBJ2-1	TGTGCCAGTAGTATAGGGGGCGGGGATTACAATGAGCAGTTCTTC	CASSIGGGDYNEQFF
15	-	-	TRBV6-5	TRBJ1-2	TGTGCCAGCAGTTACGCCACCAGGGGCGCGGGTGGCTACACCTTC	CASSYATRGAGGYTF
13	-	once	TRBV19	TRBJ1-6	TGTGCCAGTAGTCTAGGGCCTAATTCACCCCTCCACTTT	CASSLGPNSPLHF
14	TRBD2	-	TRBV29-1	TRBJ2-7	TGCAGCGTGGGGACTAGCGGGATTTCCTACGAGCAGTACTTC	CSVGTSGISYEQYF
15	TRBD1	-	TRBV5-1	TRBJ2-1	TGCGCCAGCAGCTTGGGACAGGGGCCCTACAATGAGCAGTTCTTC	CASSLGQGPYNEQFF
15	TRBD1	few	TRBV25-1	TRBJ2-7	TGTGCCAGCAGTGAGTTGGACAGGGATACCTACGAGCAGTACTTC	CASSELDRDTYEQYF
16	-	-	TRBV11-2	TRBJ2-7	TGTGCCAGCAGCCGTTCCATACAGGGAAGGGGATACGAGCAGTACTTC	CASSRSIQGRGYEQYF
14	TRBD1	-	TRBV6-5	TRBJ1-5	TGTGCCAGCAGTTACACAGGGGGTCATCAGCCCCAGCATTTT	CASSYTGGHQPQHF
12	-	-	TRBV28	TRBJ1-4	TGTGCCAGCGGCATCCGGGGTGAAAAACTGTTTTTT	CASGIRGEKLFF
15	TRBD2	-	TRBV2	TRBJ2-7	TGTGCCACCGGACTAGCGGGAGGCGTTGCGGGAGAGCAGTACTTC	CATGLAGGVAGEQYF
15	TRBD1	few	TRBV7-3	TRBJ1-2	TGTGCCAGCAGCATCCGGGACAGGGGGGACTATGGCTACACCTTC	CASSIRDRGDYGYTF
15	-	few	TRBV21-1	TRBJ2-1	TGTGCCAGCAGCCTAGACAGGCGTCCCTACAATGAGCAGTTCTTC	CASSLDRRPYNEQFF
16	-	-	TRBV7-2	TRBJ1-1	TGTGCCAGCAGCTCCAAACCTCAGTCGTTGAACACTGAAGCTTTCTTT	CASSSKPQSLNTEAFF
15	TRBD1	-	TRBV12-5	TRBJ1-1	TGTGCTAGTGGTAACCGGGACAGGGGACTAAATGAAGCTTTCTTT	CASGNRDRGLNEAFF
14	-	-	TRBV5-6	TRBJ2-5	TGTGCCAGCAGCCGTCGGGCAGGGTTAGAGACCCAGTACTTC	CASSRRAGLETQYF
12	-	-	TRBV29-1	TRBJ1-2	TGCAGCGTTGAAGGCATGGGAGATGGCTACACCTTC	CSVEGMGDGYTF
14	-	once	TRBV11-2	TRBJ1-2	TGTGCCAGCAGCTCATTCTTAGCTAACTATGGCTACACCTTC	CASSSFLANYGYTF
14	TRBD1	-	TRBV5-1	TRBJ1-1	TGCGCCAGCAGCTCTACAGGGGTCGGAACTGAAGCTTTCTTT	CASSSTGVGTEAFF
13	TRBD1	-	TRBV30	TRBJ2-5	TGTGCCTGGGGCGGACAGGGGGCAGAGACCCAGTACTTC	CAWGGQGAETQYF
13	TRBD2	-	TRBV29-1	TRBJ2-7	TGCAGCGTTTTTAGCGGGAGCTCCTACGAGCAGTACTTC	CSVFSGSSYEQYF
14	TRBD1	-	TRBV11-3	TRBJ1-1	TGTGCCAGCAGCCCCAGCCCGCAGGGGGCGGAAGCTTTCTTT	CASSPSPQGAEAFF
17	-	-	TRBV5-1	TRBJ2-2	TGCGCCAGCAGCTTGGCCGCGAGCGGCGCGAACACCGGGGAGCTGTTTTTT	CASSLAASGANTGELFF
11	-	-	TRBV30	TRBJ2-5	TGTGCCTGGAGCGCGCTAGGGGGCCAGTACTTC	CAWSALGGQYF
15	TRBD1	-	TRBV5-1	TRBJ2-7	TGCGCCAGCAGCTTGTTCCAGGGGGCATCCTACGAGCAGTACTTC	CASSLFQGASYEQYF
13	-	-	TRBV6-4	TRBJ1-5	TGTGCCAGCAGTACGGGTCCCAATCAGCCCCAGCATTTT	CASSTGPNQPQHF
14	-	-	TRBV2	TRBJ2-5	TGTGCCAGCAGCACGAGGACAGAACAAGAGACCCAGTACTTC	CASSTRTEQETQYF
14	-	-	TRBV5-5	TRBJ2-7	TGTGCCAGCAGCCCTACTAGTCCCTCCTACGAGCAGTACTTC	CASSPTSPSYEQYF
17	TRBD2	-	TRBV4-1	TRBJ2-3	TGCGCCAGCAGCCAAGCTCTTCGACTAGCTATCACAGATACGCAGTATTTT	CASSQALRLAITDTQYF
17	-	-	TRBV7-9	TRBJ2-1	TGTGCCAGCAGCTTAGATCTTTTCCGAGACACACACAATGAGCAGTTCTTC	CASSLDLFRDTHNEQFF
15	-	-	TRBV7-2	TRBJ2-1	TGTGCCAGCAGCTTAGAAATCGTCTCCTACAATGAGCAGTTCTTC	CASSLEIVSYNEQFF
14	-	-	TRBV5-6	TRBJ1-2	TGTGCCAGCAGCTTAGTTCAGGCAAACTATGGCTACACCTTC	CASSLVQANYGYTF
14	TRBD2	-	TRBV11-1	TRBJ2-7	TGTGCCAGCAGCTGGACTAGCGGGACCTACGAGCAGTACTTC	CASSWTSGTYEQYF